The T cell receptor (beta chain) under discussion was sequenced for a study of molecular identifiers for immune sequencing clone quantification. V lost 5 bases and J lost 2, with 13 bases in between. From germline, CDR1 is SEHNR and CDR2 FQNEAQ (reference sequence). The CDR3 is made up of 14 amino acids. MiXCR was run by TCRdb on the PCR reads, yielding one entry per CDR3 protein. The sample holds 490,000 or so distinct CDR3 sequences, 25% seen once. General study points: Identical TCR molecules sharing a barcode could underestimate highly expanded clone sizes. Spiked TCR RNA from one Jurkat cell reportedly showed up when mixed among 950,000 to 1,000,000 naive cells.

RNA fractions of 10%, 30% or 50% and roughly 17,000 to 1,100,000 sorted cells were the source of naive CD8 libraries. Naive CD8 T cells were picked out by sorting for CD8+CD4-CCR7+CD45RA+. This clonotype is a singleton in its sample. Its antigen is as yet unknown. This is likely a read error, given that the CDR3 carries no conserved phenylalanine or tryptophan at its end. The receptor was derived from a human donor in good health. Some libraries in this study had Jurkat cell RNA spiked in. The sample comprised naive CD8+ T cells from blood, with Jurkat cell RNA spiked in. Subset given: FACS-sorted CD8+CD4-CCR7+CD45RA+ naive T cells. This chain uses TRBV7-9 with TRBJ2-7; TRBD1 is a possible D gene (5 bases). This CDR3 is CASSPAGMPYEQYL. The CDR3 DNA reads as TGTGCCAGCAGCCCCGCAGGGATGCCCTACGAGCAGTACCTC.